These 25 T cell receptor beta chains were all obtained from the same sample, sequenced in a study of T cell responses to AZD1222 COVID-19 vaccine. Produced via immunoSEQ multiplex PCR; TCRdb's table is partial and in-frame only. The table includes about 160,000 clones, around 87% detected once. Sequencing was performed on peripheral blood, taken 28 days after the second AZD1222 dose. These receptors originate from an adult who received the AZD1222 COVID-19 vaccine.

The chain has TRBV5-4 and TRBJ1-1; tentatively, D is TRBD1 (6 bases). The CDR3 is 15 residues long. Germline assignment: CDR1 SGHNT and CDR2 YYREEE (reference sequence). V lost 3 bases and J lost 3, with 15 bases in between. CDR3 sequence (DNA): TGTGCCAGCAGCTCCCCAGGTACAGGGCACACTGAAGCTTTCTTT. The encoded protein is CASSSPGTGHTEAFF.

CDR3 nucleotide sequence: TGTGCCAGCAGCCGACACCTCGGGCAGCCCCAGCATTTT. Amino acids: CASSRHLGQPQHF. This chain joins TRBV5-6 and TRBJ1-5; no clear D gene. This CDR3 has 13 amino acids. V lost 4 bases, J lost 7 bases, and 12 bases lay in between. Germline V gene sequence: CDR1 SGHDT, CDR2 YYEEEE.

This chain joins TRBV7-6 and TRBJ1-1, with no clear D. The germline V gene encodes CDR1 SGHVS and CDR2 FNYEAQ. This CDR3 has 13 amino acids. V was pared by 5 bases and J by 1 base, with 8 bases between. The CDR3 here is CASSHNKNTEAFF. The CDR3, as DNA: TGTGCCAGCAGCCATAACAAGAACACTGAAGCTTTCTTT.

The V gene is TRBV6-5, the J gene TRBJ1-1, with D maybe TRBD1 (6 bases). This CDR3 is built from 11 residues. CDR1 and CDR2 (germline): MNHEY, SVGAGI. The V end lost 6 bases, the J end lost 5 bases, and 7 bases lay between the germline ends. The CDR3: CASRGQTEAFF. The CDR3 region has the DNA TGTGCCAGCAGAGGACAGACTGAAGCTTTCTTT.

This clone was seen once. The V and J genes are TRBV24-1 and TRBJ2-2; TRBD1 agrees at 8 bases. Germline V gives CDR1 KGHDR, CDR2 SFDVKD. V gave up 4 bases and J gave up 5 bases; unmatched junction bases: 5. The CDR3 consists of 15 residues. CDR3 loop: CATSDRRGRTGELFF. Written as DNA, the CDR3 is TGTGCCACCAGTGACCGCAGGGGGCGGACCGGGGAGCTGTTTTTT.

DNA of the CDR3: TGTGCCAGCAGCCAGGCGGGGGGGAAAGAGACCCAGTACTTC. Protein sequence: CASSQAGGKETQYF. The chain links TRBV4-2 to TRBJ2-5, with TRBD2 matching 9 bases. After removal of 3 bases from V and 3 bases from J, the junction contained 2 bases not matched to a gene. Germline CDR1 is LGHNA and CDR2 is YNFKEQ. The CDR3 sequence is 14 residues long.

This chain uses TRBV5-1 with TRBJ1-2; possibly TRBD1 for D (5 bases). The CDR3 has 13 amino acids. V was trimmed by 7 bases and J by 1 base, leaving 11 bases between them. In germline, CDR1 is SGHRS, CDR2 YFSETQ. CDR3 DNA sequence: TGCGCCAGCTCCGATCAGGGTAACTATGGCTACACCTTC. This gives the protein CASSDQGNYGYTF.

The chain recombines TRBV6-5 with TRBJ1-2; 9 bases align to TRBD1. The J segment lost 9 bases and the V segment lost 5 bases, leaving 4 bases of the junction unmatched. CDR1 and CDR2 (germline): MNHEY, SVGAGI. The CDR3 is made up of 12 amino acids. CDR3 DNA: TGTGCCAGCAGTCCGGGACAGGGACGCTACACCTTC. Encoded protein: CASSPGQGRYTF.

The chain couples TRBV27 to TRBJ2-5, with D possibly matching TRBD1 (6 bases). This CDR3 comprises 17 residues. V dropped 2 bases and J dropped 0 bases, with 16 bases sitting between them. CDR1 is MNHEY and CDR2 is SMNVEV in the germline V gene (reference sequence). This CDR3 is CASSLKGHGVNQETQYF. Here the CDR3 DNA reads TGTGCCAGCAGTTTAAAGGGACACGGGGTAAACCAAGAGACCCAGTACTTC.

The J gene is TRBJ1-1, the V gene TRBV19; D unclear. Germline V CDR1 and CDR2: LNHDA, SQIVND (reference sequence). With 4 bases removed from V and 3 bases from J, the gap between germline ends came to 12 bases. The length of the CDR3 is 14 residues. CDR3 sequence (DNA): TGTGCCAGTAGTAGGATCGCCTCGGACACTGAAGCTTTCTTT. Translation gives CASSRIASDTEAFF.

This clone was picked up one time. J is TRBJ1-6 and V is TRBV5-1, with D tentatively TRBD1 (5 bases). This CDR3 region has 17 residues. Germline CDR1 reads SGHRS; CDR2 reads YFSETQ. Trimming shortened V by 7 bases and J by 9 bases, and 26 bases separated the two germline ends. This chain's CDR3 is CASHGALPGKKGSPLHF. CDR3 nucleotide sequence: TGCGCCAGCCACGGGGCCCTTCCGGGCAAAAAGGGTTCACCCCTCCACTTT. Supplemented by reference TRBV5-1 and TRBJ1-6, the full variable domain reads KAGVTQTPRYLIKTRGQQVTLSCSPISGHRSVSWYQQTPGQGLQFLFEYFSETQRNKGNFPGRFSGRQFSNSRSEMNVSTLELGDSALYLCASHGALPGKKGSPLHFGNGTRLTVT.

The chain couples TRBV7-2 to TRBJ1-5; D not resolved. The germline gives CDR1 SGHTA, CDR2 FQGNSA. Trimming removed 4 bases at V and 15 bases at J, with 16 bases between. This CDR3 comprises 12 residues. CDR3 protein: CASSSDLGRLHF. DNA for the CDR3: TGTGCCAGCAGCTCCGACCTGGGTCGTCTGCATTTT.

This chain uses TRBV2 with TRBJ1-3, with D perhaps matching TRBD1 (5 bases). The CDR3 has 15 residues. V dropped 2 bases and J dropped 2 bases, with 10 bases sitting between them. The germline V gene encodes CDR1 SNHLY and CDR2 FYNNEI. This CDR3 is CASSEISGPGNTIYF. Here the CDR3 DNA reads TGTGCCAGCAGTGAAATTTCAGGGCCTGGAAACACCATATATTTT.

The chain uses TRBV5-8 and TRBJ2-7; D is perhaps TRBD1 or TRBD2 (5 bases each). This CDR3 spans 13 amino acids. The germline gives CDR1 SGHTS, CDR2 YDEGEE. Trimming stripped 5 bases from V and 4 bases from J, with 13 bases between. The CDR3 nucleotides read TGTGCCAGCAGTGGGGACCAGGGTTACGAGCAGTACTTC. Translating it yields CASSGDQGYEQYF.

The J gene is TRBJ1-2, the V gene TRBV30; D is undetermined. The length of the CDR3 is 11 residues. The V end was cut by 0 bases, the J end by 8 bases, with 7 bases between. Germline-derived CDR1 and CDR2 are GTSNPN and SVGIG (reference sequence). CDR3 sequence reads: CAWSVPGGYTF. In DNA form, the CDR3 reads TGTGCCTGGAGTGTACCCGGGGGCTACACCTTC.

This sequence joins TRBV5-1 and TRBJ1-3; D perhaps matches TRBD1 (6 bases). V lost 0 bases and J lost 3, with 13 bases in between. The CDR3 is 16 amino acids. Germline values: CDR1 SGHRS, CDR2 YFSETQ. The CDR3 nucleotides are TGCGCCAGCAGCTTGGAAACAGGGAGGGTTGGAAACACCATATATTTT. It yields the protein CASSLETGRVGNTIYF.

This chain joins TRBV19 and TRBJ1-5; D remains ambiguous. CDR3 size: 14 residues. Trimming stripped 3 bases from V and 7 bases from J, with 13 bases between. Germline V gives CDR1 LNHDA, CDR2 SQIVND (reference sequence). DNA for the CDR3: TGTGCCAGTAGTATGGTCGGGTTAGGACAGCCCCAGCATTTT. This gives the protein CASSMVGLGQPQHF. Complete variable domain (other parts from reference TRBV19 and TRBJ1-5): DGGITQSPKYLFRKEGQNVTLSCEQNLNHDAMYWYRQDPGQGLRLIYYSQIVNDFQKGDIAEGYSVSREKKESFPLTVTSAQKNPTAFYLCASSMVGLGQPQHFGDGTRLSIL.

The CDR3 nucleotides read TGTGCCAGCAGTCGAGGGGATCCCAATCAGCCCCAGCATTTT. Translation: CASSRGDPNQPQHF. The chain employs TRBV9 and TRBJ1-5; D is possibly TRBD1 (5 bases). Germline lookup yields CDR1 SGDLS and CDR2 YYNGEE. The CDR3 contains 14 residues. Deletions cut 5 bases from V and 3 bases from J, with 12 bases between.

V usage is TRBV3-1 (or the pseudogene TRBV3-2) and J usage is TRBJ1-5, with 7 bases that match TRBD1. The V gene end was trimmed by 3 bases and the J gene end by 5 bases; junction bases not matched to a gene: 7. CDR3 length equals 15 residues. Germline V lookup: CDR1 LGHDT, CDR2 YNNKEL (reference sequence). CDR3 coding DNA: TGTGCCAGCAGCCAGGACGGACAGGCCCATCAGCCCCAGCATTTT. Its protein product is CASSQDGQAHQPQHF.

The V and J genes are TRBV7-8 and TRBJ1-2; weak D call: TRBD1 (5 bases). Germline V lookup: CDR1 SGHVS, CDR2 FQNEAQ. V gave up 1 base and J gave up 4 bases, with 10 bases separating them. This CDR3 is built from 14 residues. CDR3 coding DNA: TGTGCCAGCAGCTTAGAGGGGAGTAGCTATGGCTACACCTTC. This encodes CASSLEGSSYGYTF.

V is TRBV7-9 and J is TRBJ2-3; D is uncertain. The germline V and J ends were trimmed by 3 bases and 2 bases, with 0 bases remaining between them. The CDR3 totals 11 residues. CDR1 and CDR2 from the germline V gene are SEHNR and FQNEAQ (reference sequence). The CDR3 reads CASSFTDTQYF. CDR3 sequence (DNA): TGTGCCAGCAGCTTCACAGATACGCAGTATTTT.

V gene TRBV4-3 combines with J gene TRBJ1-2; 10 bases match TRBD1. The ends lost 5 bases at V and 6 bases at J; junction bases unmatched: 18. Germline V gene lookup returns CDR1 LGHNA and CDR2 YSLEER. The CDR3 spans 18 residues. Here the CDR3 reads CASSKTGTGAMVVNGYTF. The CDR3 nucleotides are TGCGCCAGCAGCAAAACCGGGACAGGGGCGATGGTGGTTAATGGCTACACCTTC.

The count of this clone is one. The rearrangement links TRBV7-8 to TRBJ1-2, with D perhaps matching TRBD1 (5 bases). The CDR3 is 17 amino acids. Per the germline V gene, CDR1 is SGHVS and CDR2 is FQNEAQ. V dropped 4 bases and J dropped 2 bases, with 20 bases sitting between them. The DNA for the CDR3 is TGTGCCAGCAGCTCCCATGGATTTCAGGACAACAACTATGGCTACACCTTC. Translated: CASSSHGFQDNNYGYTF.

The J gene is TRBJ1-6, the V gene TRBV7-2; 9 bases align to TRBD1. J gave up 9 bases and V 4 bases, and 4 bases lay outside the gene matches. CDR3 size: 14 residues. Germline CDR1 reads SGHTA; CDR2 reads FQGNSA. The CDR3 protein is CASSSDRGGSPLHF. In DNA, the CDR3 is TGTGCCAGCAGCTCGGACAGGGGAGGTTCACCCCTCCACTTT.

The chain combines TRBV2 with TRBJ2-1, with D maybe TRBD2 (5 bases). The V and J ends lost 2 bases and 6 bases respectively, with 14 bases between them. Per the germline V gene, CDR1 is SNHLY and CDR2 is FYNNEI. This CDR3 spans 15 amino acids. CDR3 DNA sequence: TGTGCCAGCAGTGAATGGAGGCTCGTGGGCAATGAGCAGTTCTTC. Translation: CASSEWRLVGNEQFF.